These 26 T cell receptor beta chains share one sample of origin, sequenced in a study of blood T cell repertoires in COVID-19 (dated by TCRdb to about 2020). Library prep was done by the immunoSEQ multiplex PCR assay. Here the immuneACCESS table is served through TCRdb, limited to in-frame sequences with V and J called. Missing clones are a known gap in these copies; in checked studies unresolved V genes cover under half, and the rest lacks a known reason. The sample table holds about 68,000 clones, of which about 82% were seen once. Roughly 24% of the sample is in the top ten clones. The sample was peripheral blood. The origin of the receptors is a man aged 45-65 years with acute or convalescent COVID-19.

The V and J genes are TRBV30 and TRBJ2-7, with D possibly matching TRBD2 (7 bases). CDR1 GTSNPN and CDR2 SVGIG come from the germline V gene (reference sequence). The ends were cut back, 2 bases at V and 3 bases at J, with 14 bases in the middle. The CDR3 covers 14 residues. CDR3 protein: CAWSRGEGFYEQYV. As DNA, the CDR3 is TGTGCCTGGAGTAGGGGGGAGGGTTTCTACGAGCAGTACGTC.

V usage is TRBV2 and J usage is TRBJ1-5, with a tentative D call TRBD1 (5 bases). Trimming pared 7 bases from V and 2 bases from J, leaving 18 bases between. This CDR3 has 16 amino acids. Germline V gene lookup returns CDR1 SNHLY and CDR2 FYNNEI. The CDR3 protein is CASKGREADGNQPQHF. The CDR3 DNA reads TGTGCCAGCAAGGGCAGGGAGGCCGACGGCAATCAGCCCCAGCATTTT.

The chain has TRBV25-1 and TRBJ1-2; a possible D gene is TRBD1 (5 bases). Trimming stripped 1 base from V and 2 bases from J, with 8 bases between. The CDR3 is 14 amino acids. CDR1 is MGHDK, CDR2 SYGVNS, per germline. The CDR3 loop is CASSEFGGNYGYTF. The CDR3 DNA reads TGTGCCAGCAGTGAATTTGGGGGGAACTATGGCTACACCTTC.

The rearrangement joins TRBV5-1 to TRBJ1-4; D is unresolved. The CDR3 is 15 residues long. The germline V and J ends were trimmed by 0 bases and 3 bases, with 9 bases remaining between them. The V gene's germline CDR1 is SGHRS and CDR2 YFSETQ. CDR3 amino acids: CASSLDLVANEKLFF. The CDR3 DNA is TGCGCCAGCAGCTTGGACTTGGTGGCTAATGAAAAACTGTTTTTT.

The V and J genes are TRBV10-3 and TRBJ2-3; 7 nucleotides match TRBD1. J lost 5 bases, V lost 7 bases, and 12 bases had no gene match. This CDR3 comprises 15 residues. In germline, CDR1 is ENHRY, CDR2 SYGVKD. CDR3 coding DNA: TGTGCCATCAAGAGTACCGGGACAGAGCGAGATACGCAGTATTTT. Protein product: CAIKSTGTERDTQYF.

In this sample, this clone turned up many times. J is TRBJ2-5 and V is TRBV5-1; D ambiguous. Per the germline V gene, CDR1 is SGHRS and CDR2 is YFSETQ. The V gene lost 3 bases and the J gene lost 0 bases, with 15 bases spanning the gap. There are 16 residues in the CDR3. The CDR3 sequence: CASSWPLDNNQETQYF. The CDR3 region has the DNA TGCGCCAGCAGCTGGCCCCTTGACAATAACCAAGAGACCCAGTACTTC.

The CDR3 loop is CASTGFQNTEAFF. CDR3 sequence (DNA): TGTGCCAGCACAGGGTTCCAGAACACTGAAGCTTTCTTT. The chain joins TRBV6-5 to TRBJ1-1; TRBD1 is a possible D gene (5 bases). V was clipped by 7 bases and J by 1 base, with 10 bases between them. This CDR3 has 13 amino acids. Germline V gene lookup returns CDR1 MNHEY and CDR2 SVGAGI.

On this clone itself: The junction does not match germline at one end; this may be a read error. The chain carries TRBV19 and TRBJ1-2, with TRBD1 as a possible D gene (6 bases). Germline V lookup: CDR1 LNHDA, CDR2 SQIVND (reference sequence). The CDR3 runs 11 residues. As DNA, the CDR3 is TGTGCCAGACCGGGACATCGGTTAACCTTCTTC. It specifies CARPGHRLTFF.

CDR3 region: CASSEQGFAETQYF. CDR3 coding DNA: TGTGCCAGCAGTGAACAGGGGTTCGCAGAGACCCAGTACTTC. J is TRBJ2-5 and V is TRBV6-1; D may be TRBD1 (6 bases). The CDR3 sequence is 14 residues long. CDR1 and CDR2 from the germline V gene are MNHNS and SASEGT. The ends were cut back, 2 bases at V and 4 bases at J, with 11 bases in the middle.

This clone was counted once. The CDR3 sequence is CASSQVYRGSIEAFF. The CDR3 bases are TGCGCCAGCAGCCAAGTATACAGGGGCAGTATAGAAGCTTTCTTT. The chain carries TRBV4-1 and TRBJ1-1; 7 positions match TRBD1. The CDR3 has 15 amino acids. V dropped 1 base and J dropped 8; count of bases not matched to a gene: 10. Germline-derived CDR1 and CDR2 are MGHRA and YSYEKL.

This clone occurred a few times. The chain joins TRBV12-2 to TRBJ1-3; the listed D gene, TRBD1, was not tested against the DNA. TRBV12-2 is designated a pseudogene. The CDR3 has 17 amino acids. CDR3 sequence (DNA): TGTGCAAGTCGTATACCGGGACAGGGGGCGAGTGGAAACACCATATATTTT. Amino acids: CASRIPGQGASGNTIYF.

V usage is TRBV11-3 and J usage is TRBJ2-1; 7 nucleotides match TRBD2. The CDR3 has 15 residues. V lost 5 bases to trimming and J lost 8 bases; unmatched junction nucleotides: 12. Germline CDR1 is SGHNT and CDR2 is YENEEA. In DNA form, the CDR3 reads TGTGCCAGCAGCCGACGGAGCGGGGAGAGGGATGAGCAGTTCTTC. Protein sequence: CASSRRSGERDEQFF.

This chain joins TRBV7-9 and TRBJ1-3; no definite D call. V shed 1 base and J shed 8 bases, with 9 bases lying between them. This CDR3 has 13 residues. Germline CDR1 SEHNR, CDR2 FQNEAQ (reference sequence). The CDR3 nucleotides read TGTGCCAGCAGCTTAGACCCGATAGACACCATATATTTT. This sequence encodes CASSLDPIDTIYF.

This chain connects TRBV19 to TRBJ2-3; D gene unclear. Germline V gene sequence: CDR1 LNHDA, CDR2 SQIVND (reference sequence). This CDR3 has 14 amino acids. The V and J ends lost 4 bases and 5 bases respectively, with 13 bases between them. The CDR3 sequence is CASSTNLNRDTQYF. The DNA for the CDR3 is TGTGCCAGTAGTACAAACCTAAACAGAGATACGCAGTATTTT. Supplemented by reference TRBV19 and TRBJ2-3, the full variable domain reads DGGITQSPKYLFRKEGQNVTLSCEQNLNHDAMYWYRQDPGQGLRLIYYSQIVNDFQKGDIAEGYSVSREKKESFPLTVTSAQKNPTAFYLCASSTNLNRDTQYFGPGTRLTVL.

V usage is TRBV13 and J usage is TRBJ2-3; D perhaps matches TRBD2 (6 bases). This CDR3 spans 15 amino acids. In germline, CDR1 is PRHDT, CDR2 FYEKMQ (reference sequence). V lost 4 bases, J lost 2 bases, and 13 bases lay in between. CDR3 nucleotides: TGTGCCAGCAGCTCCGGAGGGCCCCTCACAGATACGCAGTATTTT. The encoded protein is CASSSGGPLTDTQYF.

The CDR3 sequence is CASSPMDRVGEKLFF. CDR3 nucleotide sequence: TGCGCCAGCAGCCCCATGGACAGGGTAGGAGAAAAACTGTTTTTT. The V and J genes are TRBV4-1 and TRBJ1-4, with 8 bases matching TRBD1. V lost 4 bases and J lost 8; bases outside the gene matches: 9. Germline CDR1 and CDR2: MGHRA and YSYEKL. The CDR3 loop spans 15 amino acids.

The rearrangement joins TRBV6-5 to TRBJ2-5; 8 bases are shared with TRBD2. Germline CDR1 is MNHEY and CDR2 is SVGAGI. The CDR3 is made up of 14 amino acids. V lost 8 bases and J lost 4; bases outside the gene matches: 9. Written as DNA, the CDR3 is TGTGCCAGCGCAGGACTAGCTGTAGGAGAGACCCAGTACTTC. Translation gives CASAGLAVGETQYF.

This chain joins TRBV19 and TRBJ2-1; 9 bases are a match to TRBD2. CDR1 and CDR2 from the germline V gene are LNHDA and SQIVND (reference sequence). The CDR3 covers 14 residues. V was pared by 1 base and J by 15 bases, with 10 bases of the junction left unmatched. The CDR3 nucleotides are TGTGCCAGTAGTATAGGGCGGGGGGGATCGAAACTGTTCTTC. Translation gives CASSIGRGGSKLFF.

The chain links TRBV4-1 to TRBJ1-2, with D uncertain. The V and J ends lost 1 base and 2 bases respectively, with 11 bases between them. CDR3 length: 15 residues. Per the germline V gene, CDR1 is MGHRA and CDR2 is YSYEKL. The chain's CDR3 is CASSQVATQNYGYTF. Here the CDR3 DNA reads TGCGCCAGCAGCCAAGTCGCCACACAAAACTATGGCTACACCTTC.

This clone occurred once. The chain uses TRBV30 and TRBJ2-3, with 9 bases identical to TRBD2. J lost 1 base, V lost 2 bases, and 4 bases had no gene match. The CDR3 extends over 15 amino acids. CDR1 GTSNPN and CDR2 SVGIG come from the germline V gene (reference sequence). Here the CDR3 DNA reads TGTGCCTGGAGTAGGGGCGGGGGGGGCACAGATACGCAGTATTTT. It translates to CAWSRGGGGTDTQYF.

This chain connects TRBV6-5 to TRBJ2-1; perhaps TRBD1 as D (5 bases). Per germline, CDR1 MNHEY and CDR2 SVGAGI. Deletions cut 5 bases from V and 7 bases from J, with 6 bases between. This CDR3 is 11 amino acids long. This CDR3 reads CASSQGNEQFF. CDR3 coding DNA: TGTGCCAGCAGTCAGGGAAATGAGCAGTTCTTC.

CDR3 coding DNA: TGTGCCAGCAGTCCGGGGTCCGTCTATGGCTACACCTTC. Translation: CASSPGSVYGYTF. This rearrangement joins TRBV12-3 or TRBV12-4 to TRBJ1-2; D unclear. This CDR3 is 13 amino acids long. V was cut by 5 bases and J by 4 bases, with 11 bases left in between.

The CDR3 nucleotides are TGTGCCAGCAGCCCCTTGACAGGATCCACCGGGGAGCTGTTTTTT. Its protein product is CASSPLTGSTGELFF. The V and J genes are TRBV5-4 and TRBJ2-2, with D possibly TRBD1 on 6 matching bases. Trimming removed 4 bases at V and 4 bases at J, with 14 bases between. The CDR3 is made up of 15 amino acids. The germline CDR1 and CDR2 sequences are SGHNT and YYREEE (reference sequence).

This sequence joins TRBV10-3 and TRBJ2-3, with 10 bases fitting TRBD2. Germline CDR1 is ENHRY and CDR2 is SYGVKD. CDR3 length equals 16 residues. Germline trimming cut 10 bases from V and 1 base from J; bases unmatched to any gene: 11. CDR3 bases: TGTGCCACCTGGCCAGCGGGGGGGCTGGGCACAGATACGCAGTATTTT. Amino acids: CATWPAGGLGTDTQYF.

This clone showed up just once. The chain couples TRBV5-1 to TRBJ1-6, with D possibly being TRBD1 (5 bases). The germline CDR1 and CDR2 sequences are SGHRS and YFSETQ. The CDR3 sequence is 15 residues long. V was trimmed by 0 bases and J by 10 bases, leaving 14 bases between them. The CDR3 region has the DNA TGCGCCAGCAGCTTGGGTTCAGGGTCAGGATCACCCCTCCACTTT. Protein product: CASSLGSGSGSPLHF.

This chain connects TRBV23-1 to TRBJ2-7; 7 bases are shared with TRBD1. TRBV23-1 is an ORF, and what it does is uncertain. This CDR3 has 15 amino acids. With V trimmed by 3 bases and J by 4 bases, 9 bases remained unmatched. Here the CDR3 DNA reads TGCGCCAGCAGTCATCGACAGGGTTCGGTTTACGAGCAGTACGTC. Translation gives CASSHRQGSVYEQYV.